Below, one TCR beta chain is given with its context. One base away lies a much larger clone, so this may be a sequencing read error. Here the CDR3 omits its conserved ending phenylalanine or tryptophan, so a read error is the likely source. What was amplified from RNA transcripts were TCR beta CDR3 regions. In the first-round RT-PCR of the TCR CDR3, the HTBI primer set was used. MiXCR, applied by TCRdb to the multiplex PCR reads, yields one record per CDR3 protein. The table shows nearly 600,000 distinct CDR3 sequences, with about 15% occurring only once. The sample originates from a study of T cells in Graves' hyperthyroidism and ophthalmopathy. CDR3 length: 15 amino acids. Germline lookup yields CDR1 SGDLS and CDR2 YYNGEE. Between the trimmed V and J ends, which lost 2 bases and 3 bases, there was a span of 12 bases.

V is TRBV9 and J is TRBJ2-1; the D gene is possibly TRBD2 (6 bases). This clonotype was sampled from a woman aged 25 to 45 with Graves' hyperthyroidism that later progressed to Graves' ophthalmopathy. The sample was blood. CDR3 in DNA: TGTGCCAGCAGCGTTGGGGGAGGCTACTACAATGAGCAGTTCTCC. Amino acid sequence: CASSVGGGYYNEQFS.